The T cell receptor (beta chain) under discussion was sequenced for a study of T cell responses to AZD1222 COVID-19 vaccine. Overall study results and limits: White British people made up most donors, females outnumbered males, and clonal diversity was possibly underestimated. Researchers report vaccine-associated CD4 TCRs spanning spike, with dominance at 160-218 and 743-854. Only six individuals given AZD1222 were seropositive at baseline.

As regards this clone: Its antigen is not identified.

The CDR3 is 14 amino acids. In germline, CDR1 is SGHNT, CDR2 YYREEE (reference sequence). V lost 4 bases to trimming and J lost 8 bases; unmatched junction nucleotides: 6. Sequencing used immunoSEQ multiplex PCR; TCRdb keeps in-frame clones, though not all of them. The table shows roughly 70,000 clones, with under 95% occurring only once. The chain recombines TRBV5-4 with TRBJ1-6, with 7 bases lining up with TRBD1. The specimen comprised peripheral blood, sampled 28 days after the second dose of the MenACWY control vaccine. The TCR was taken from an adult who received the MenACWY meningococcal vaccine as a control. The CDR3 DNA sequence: TGTGCCAGCAGCAACCGGGACAGCCATTCACCCCTCCACTTT. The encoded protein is CASSNRDSHSPLHF.